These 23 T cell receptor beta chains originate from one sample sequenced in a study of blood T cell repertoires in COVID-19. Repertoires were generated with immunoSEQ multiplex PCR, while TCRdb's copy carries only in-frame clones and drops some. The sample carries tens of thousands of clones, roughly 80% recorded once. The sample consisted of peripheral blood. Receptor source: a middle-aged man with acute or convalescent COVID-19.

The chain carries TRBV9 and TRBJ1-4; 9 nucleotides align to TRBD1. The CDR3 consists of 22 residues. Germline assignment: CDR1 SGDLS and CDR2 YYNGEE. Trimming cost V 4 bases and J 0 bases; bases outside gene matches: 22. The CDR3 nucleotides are TGTGCCAGCAGCAAGACCCCTTCGACCGGGACAGGGTTGTCTGCAACTAATGAAAAACTGTTTTTT. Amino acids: CASSKTPSTGTGLSATNEKLFF.

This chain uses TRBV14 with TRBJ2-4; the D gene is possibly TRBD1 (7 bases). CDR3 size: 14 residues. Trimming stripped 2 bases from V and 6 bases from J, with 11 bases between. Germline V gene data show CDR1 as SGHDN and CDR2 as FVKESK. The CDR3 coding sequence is TGTGCCAGCAGCCAAAACAGGGGAGGAAACATTCAGTACTTC. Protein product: CASSQNRGGNIQYF. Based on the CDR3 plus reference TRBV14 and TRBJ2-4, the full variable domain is EAGVTQFPSHSVIEKGQTVTLRCDPISGHDNLYWYRRVMGKEIKFLLHFVKESKQDESGMPNNRFLAERTGGTYSTLKVQPAELEDSGVYFCASSQNRGGNIQYFGAGTRLSVL.

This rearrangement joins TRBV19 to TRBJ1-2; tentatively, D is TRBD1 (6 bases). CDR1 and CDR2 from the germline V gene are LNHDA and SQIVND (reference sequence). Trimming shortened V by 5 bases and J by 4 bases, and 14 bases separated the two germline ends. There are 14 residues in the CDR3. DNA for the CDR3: TGTGCCAGTAGTCCATCAGCAGGGGCCTATGGCTACACCTTC. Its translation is CASSPSAGAYGYTF. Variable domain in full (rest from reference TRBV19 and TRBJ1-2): DGGITQSPKYLFRKEGQNVTLSCEQNLNHDAMYWYRQDPGQGLRLIYYSQIVNDFQKGDIAEGYSVSREKKESFPLTVTSAQKNPTAFYLCASSPSAGAYGYTFGSGTRLTVV.

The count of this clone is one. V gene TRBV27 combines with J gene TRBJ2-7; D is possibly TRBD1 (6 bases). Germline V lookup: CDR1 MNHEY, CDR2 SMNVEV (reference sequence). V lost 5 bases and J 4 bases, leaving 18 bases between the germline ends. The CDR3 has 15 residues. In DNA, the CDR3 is TGTGCCAGCAGTCAACCGCGCGCAGGGGAGTACGAGCAGTACTTC. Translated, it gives CASSQPRAGEYEQYF.

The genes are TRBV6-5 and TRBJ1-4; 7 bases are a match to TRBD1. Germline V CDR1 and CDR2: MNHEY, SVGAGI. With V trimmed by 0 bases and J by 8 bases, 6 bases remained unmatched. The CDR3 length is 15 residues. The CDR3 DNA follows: TGTGCCAGCAGTTACTCGAAGGGGGCGAGAGAAAAACTGTTTTTT. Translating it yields CASSYSKGAREKLFF.

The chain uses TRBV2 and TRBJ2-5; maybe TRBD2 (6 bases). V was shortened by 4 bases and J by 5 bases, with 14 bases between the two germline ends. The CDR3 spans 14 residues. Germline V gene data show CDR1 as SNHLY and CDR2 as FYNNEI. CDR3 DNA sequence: TGTGCCAGCAGTGTTCAGACGGGAGTGGAGACCCAGTACTTC. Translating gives CASSVQTGVETQYF.

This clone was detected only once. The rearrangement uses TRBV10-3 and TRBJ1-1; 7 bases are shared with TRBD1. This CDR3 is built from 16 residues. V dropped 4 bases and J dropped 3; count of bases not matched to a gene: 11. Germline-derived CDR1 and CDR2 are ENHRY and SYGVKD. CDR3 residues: CAISVATGLVDTEAFF. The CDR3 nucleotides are TGTGCCATCAGTGTGGCGACAGGGCTGGTGGACACTGAAGCTTTCTTT.

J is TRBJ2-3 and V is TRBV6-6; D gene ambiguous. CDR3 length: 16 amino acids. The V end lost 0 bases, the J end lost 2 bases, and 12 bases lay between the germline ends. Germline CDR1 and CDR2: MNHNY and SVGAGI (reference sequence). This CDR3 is CASSYSTLRNTDTQYF. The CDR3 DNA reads TGTGCCAGCAGTTACTCGACTTTGCGGAACACAGATACGCAGTATTTT.

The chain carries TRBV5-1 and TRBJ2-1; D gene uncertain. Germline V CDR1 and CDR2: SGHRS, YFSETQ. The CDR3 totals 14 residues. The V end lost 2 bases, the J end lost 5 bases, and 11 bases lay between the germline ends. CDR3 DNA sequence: TGCGCCAGCAGCTTAGGAAGCACTAACAATGAGCAGTTCTTC. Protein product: CASSLGSTNNEQFF.

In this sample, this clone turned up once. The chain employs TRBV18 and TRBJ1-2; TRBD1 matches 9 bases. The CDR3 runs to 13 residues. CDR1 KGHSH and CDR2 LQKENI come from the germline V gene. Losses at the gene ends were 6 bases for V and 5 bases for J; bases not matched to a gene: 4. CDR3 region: CASSQGTGYGYTF. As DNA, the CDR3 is TGTGCCAGCTCCCAAGGGACAGGGTATGGCTACACCTTC.

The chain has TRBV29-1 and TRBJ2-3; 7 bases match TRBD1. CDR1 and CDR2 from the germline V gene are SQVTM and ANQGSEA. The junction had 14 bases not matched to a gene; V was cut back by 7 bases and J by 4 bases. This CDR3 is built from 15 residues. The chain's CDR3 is CSAIPLRGTSDTQYF. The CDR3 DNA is TGCAGCGCCATACCACTCAGGGGGACCTCAGATACGCAGTATTTT.

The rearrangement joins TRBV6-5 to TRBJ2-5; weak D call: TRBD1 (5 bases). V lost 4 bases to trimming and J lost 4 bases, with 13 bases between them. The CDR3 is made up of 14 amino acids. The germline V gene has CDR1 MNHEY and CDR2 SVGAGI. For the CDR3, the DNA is TGTGCCAGCAGTTGGGAAGGGGCAACAGAGACCCAGTACTTC. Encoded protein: CASSWEGATETQYF.

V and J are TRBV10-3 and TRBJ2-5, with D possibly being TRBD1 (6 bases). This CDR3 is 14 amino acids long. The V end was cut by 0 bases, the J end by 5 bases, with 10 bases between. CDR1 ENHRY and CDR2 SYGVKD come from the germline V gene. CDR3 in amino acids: CAISESPGVETQYF. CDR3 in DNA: TGTGCCATCAGTGAGTCTCCAGGGGTCGAGACCCAGTACTTC.

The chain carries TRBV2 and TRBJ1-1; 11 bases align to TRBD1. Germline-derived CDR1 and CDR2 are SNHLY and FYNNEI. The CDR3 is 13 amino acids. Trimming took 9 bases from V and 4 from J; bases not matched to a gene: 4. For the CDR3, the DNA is TGTGCCAGAGTGGGACAGGGGGTCACTGAAGCTTTCTTT. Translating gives CARVGQGVTEAFF.

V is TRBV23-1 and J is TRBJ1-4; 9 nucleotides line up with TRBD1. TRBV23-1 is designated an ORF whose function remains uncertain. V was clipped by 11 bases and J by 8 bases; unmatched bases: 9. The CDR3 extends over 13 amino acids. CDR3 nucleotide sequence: TGCGCCCACAGGGGGACAGGGAAAGAAAAACTGTTTTTT. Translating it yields CAHRGTGKEKLFF.

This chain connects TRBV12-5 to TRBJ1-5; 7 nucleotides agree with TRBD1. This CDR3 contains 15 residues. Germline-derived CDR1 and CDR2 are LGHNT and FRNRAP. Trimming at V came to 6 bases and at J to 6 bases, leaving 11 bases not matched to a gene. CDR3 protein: CASGTDREFGQPQHF. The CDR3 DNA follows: TGTGCTAGTGGAACTGACAGGGAGTTTGGTCAGCCCCAGCATTTT.

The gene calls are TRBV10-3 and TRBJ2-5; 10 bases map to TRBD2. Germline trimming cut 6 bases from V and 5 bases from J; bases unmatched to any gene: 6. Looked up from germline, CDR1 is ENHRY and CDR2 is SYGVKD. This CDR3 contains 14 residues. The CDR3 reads CAIRSSGGWETQYF. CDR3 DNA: TGTGCCATCAGATCTAGCGGGGGATGGGAGACCCAGTACTTC.

For the CDR3, the DNA is TGTGCCAGCAGTGATACGGGACAGTTGAACACTGAAGCTTTCTTT. It encodes CASSDTGQLNTEAFF. V gene TRBV6-4 combines with J gene TRBJ1-1, with 7 bases aligning to TRBD1. This CDR3 region has 15 residues. J lost 0 bases, V lost 3 bases, and 4 bases had no gene match. Per the germline V gene, CDR1 is MRHNA and CDR2 is SNTAGT.

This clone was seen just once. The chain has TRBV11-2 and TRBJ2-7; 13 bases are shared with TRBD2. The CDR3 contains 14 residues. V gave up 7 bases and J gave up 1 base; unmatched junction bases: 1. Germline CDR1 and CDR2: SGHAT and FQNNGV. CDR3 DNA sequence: TGTGCCAGCAAACTAGCGGGAGGGTCCTACGAGCAGTACTTC. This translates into CASKLAGGSYEQYF.

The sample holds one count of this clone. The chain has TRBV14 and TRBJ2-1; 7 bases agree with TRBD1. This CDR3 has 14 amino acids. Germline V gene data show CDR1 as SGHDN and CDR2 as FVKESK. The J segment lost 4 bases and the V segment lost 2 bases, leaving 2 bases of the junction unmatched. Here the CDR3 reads CASSQRGQYNEQFF. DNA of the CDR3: TGTGCCAGCAGCCAAAGGGGACAGTACAATGAGCAGTTCTTC.

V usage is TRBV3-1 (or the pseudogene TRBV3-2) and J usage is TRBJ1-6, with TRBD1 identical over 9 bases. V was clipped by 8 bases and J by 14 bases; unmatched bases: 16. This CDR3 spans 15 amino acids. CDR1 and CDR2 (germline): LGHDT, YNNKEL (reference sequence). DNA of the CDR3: TGTGCCAGCTCCCAATCGGGACAGGGAGGAAGGGCCCTCCACTTT. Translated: CASSQSGQGGRALHF.

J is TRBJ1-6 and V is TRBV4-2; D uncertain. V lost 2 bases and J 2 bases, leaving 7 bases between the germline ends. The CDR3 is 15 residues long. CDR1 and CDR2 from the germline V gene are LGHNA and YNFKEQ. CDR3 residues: CASSQTETYNSPLHF. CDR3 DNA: TGTGCCAGCAGCCAAACAGAGACCTATAATTCACCCCTCCACTTT.

CDR3 sequence (DNA): TGTGCCAGCAGTGAGACAGGCTACGAGCAGTACTTC. Protein sequence: CASSETGYEQYF. V usage is TRBV6-1 and J usage is TRBJ2-7, with D possibly matching TRBD1 (6 bases). V lost 3 bases and J 3 bases, leaving 6 bases between the germline ends. CDR1 and CDR2 (germline): MNHNS, SASEGT. CDR3 length: 12 amino acids.